This TCR beta chain is drawn from a study of human T cells and chemical hapten exposure (dated by TCRdb to 2020 to 2022). At the level of the whole study: For sensitization, 2% DPC in acetone was applied to a roughly 2 cm by roughly 2 cm area of upper inner arm skin. The study tracked peripheral blood TCR repertoire changes in vivo during primary and secondary sensitization to the hapten diphenylcyclopropenone (DPC) in alopecia patients. Blood for TCR sequencing was provided by twenty-nine alopecia patients at one to four time points (pre-sensitization, 2, 6 and 24 weeks). Patients additionally received weekly therapeutic DPC doses to the scalp throughout the approximately 24-week study period. The patient cohort, mostly female, included alopecia areata with under or over 50% scalp involvement, alopecia totalis and alopecia universalis. Patch testing was performed on the upper back with Finn chambers containing 0.01% DPC, and the patch tests were scored after 6 days according to International Contact Dermatitis Research Group standards. Blood samples were taken from patients before sensitization (week 0) and then at 2, 6 and about 24 weeks after DPC sensitization. Libraries were pooled for sequencing, and per-sample TCR yields varied mainly because of small differences in library volumes within the pool. On the study overall, not on this receptor specifically: Because every patient had alopecia, a presumed autoimmune disease, the patients' immune response might differ from that of healthy individuals. After repeated subsampling, changes were observed in the strength of the expansion versus patch-test correlation and in the threshold at which the correlation became significant. Patch test score was positively correlated with the number of PT1 expanded TCRs, with significance at thresholds 8, 16 and 32 but not at 4. DPC sensitization did not change the number of TCRs with a frequency above 1 in 1000, and there was no evidence of changes in global repertoire structure. Compared with pre-sensitization or healthy control sets, expanded TCRs formed significantly more large CDR3 similarity clusters, which is consistent with antigen-driven responses.

CDR1 and CDR2 were assigned from the germline V gene as KGHDR and SFDVKD. The junction shows trimming of 1 base on V and 8 bases on J, plus 8 bases between the germline ends. The cysteine opens and the phenylalanine closes a CDR3 of 13 amino acids. CDR3 DNA only is kept here, 39 bases in frame from base 1. The time point label for this specimen denotes: pre-sensitization, week 0. This specimen's treatment or condition label, per the study, means: therapeutic diphenylcyclopropenone sensitization with weekly scalp DPC. Blood at each patch-test visit was drawn before the patch test was applied. Patients were eligible if aged 18 to 70, diagnosed with alopecia and judged suitable for DPC therapy, and pregnant patients were excluded. Unfractionated whole blood was collected in Tempus Blood RNA tubes, and total RNA was extracted from that blood. The library came from RACE. This sample was sequenced with a NextSeq 500. During library preparation, unique molecular identifiers were attached to individual cDNA molecules so that TCRs could be counted quantitatively and reproducibly. Each blood RNA sample was used to sequence both TCR alpha and TCR beta chains. In the original analysis: The median number of TCRs per sample was 90,000 to 100,000, ranging from about 23,224 to 700,000. The Decombinator software suite was used to annotate the V, J and CDR3 of the TCR reads. To make PS versus PT1 abundance plots, every sample was subsampled to the same number of TCRs (28,000). TCRs were defined as expanded if absent before sensitization and observed at least eight times at the 2-week time point. The raw public data were reprocessed by TCRdb itself: fastp quality trimming at Q25, MiXCR clonotype calling, in-frame beta chains only. When rows share a CDR3 protein, they turn into one entry using the most common DNA and genes. What appears here as the V and J calls and clone size reflects TCRdb's work, not the paper's. In all, the sample holds about 85,000 distinct CDR3 sequences, and about 8.5% of those were seen once. The top ten clones comprise 2% to 3% of the sample.

This clonotype has a handful of counts. The clone's antigen remains unknown. Base qualities are missing; no much larger clone stands one base away. The TCR originated in a man aged 35 to 55 with alopecia areata. Some clones in this sample may be carry-over from other donors' samples. This specimen was whole blood, taken in connection with sensitization to the hapten diphenylcyclopropenone (DPC). Recombination joined TRBV24-1 with TRBJ2-1; no D gene is confidently identified. The CDR3 reads CATSDFRWDEQFF. Here is the DNA: TGTGCCACCAGTGATTTTAGGTGGGATGAGCAGTTCTTC.